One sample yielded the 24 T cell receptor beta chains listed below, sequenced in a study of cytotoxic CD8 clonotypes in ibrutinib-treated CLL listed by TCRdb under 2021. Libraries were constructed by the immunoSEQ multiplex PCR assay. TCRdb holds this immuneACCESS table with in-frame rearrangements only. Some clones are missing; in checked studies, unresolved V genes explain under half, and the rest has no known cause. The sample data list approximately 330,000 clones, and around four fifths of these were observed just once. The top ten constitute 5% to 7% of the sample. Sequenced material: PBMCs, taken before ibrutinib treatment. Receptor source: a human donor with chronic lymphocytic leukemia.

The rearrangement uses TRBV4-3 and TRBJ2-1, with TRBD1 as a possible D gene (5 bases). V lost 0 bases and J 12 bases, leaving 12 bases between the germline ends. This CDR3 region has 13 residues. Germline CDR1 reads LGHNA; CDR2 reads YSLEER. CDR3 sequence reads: CASSQDRTYGQFF. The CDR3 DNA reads TGCGCCAGCAGCCAAGACCGGACATATGGGCAGTTCTTC.

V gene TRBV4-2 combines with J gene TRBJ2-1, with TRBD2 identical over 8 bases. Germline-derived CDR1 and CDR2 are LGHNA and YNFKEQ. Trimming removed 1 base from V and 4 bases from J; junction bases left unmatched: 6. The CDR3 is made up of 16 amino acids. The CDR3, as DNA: TGTGCCAGCAGCCAAGTTAACGGGAGGGCTTACAATGAGCAGTTCTTC. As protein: CASSQVNGRAYNEQFF.

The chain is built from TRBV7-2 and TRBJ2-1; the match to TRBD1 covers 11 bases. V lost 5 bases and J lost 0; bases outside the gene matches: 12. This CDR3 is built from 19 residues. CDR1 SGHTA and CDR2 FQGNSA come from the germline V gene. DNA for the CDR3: TGTGCCAGCAGCCCGGACAGGGGGCCCCTAGCTAGCTCCTACAATGAGCAGTTCTTC. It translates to CASSPDRGPLASSYNEQFF.

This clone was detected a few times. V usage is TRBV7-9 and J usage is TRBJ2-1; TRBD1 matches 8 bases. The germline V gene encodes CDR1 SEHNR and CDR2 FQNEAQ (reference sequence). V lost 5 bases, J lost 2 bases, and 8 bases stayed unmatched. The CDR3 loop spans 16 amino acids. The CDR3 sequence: CASSPQGELAYNEQFF. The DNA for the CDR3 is TGTGCCAGCAGCCCACAGGGGGAACTGGCCTACAATGAGCAGTTCTTC.

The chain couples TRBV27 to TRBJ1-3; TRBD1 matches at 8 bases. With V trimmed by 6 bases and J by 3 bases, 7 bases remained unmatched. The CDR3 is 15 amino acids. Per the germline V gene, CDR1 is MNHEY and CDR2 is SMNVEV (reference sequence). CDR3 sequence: CASSDRGSFGNTIYF. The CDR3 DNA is TGTGCCAGCAGCGACAGGGGATCATTTGGAAACACCATATATTTT.

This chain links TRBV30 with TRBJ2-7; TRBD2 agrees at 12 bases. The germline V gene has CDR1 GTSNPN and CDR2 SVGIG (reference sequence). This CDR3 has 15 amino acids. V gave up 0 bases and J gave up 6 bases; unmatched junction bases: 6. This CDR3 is CAWSVLLAGGGEQYF. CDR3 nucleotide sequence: TGTGCCTGGAGTGTTCTCCTAGCGGGAGGGGGCGAGCAGTACTTC.

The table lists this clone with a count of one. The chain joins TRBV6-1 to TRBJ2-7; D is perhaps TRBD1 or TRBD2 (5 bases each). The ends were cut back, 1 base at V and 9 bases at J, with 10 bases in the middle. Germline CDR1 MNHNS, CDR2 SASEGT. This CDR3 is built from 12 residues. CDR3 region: CASSEGGRAQYF. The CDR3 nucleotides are TGTGCCAGCAGTGAAGGGGGACGGGCGCAGTACTTC.

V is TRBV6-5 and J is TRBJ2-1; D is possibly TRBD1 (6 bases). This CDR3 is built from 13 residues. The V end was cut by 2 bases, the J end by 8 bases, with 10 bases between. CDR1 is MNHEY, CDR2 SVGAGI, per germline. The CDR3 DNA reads TGTGCCAGCAGTTACATCAGGGGTTATGAGCAGTTCTTC. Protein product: CASSYIRGYEQFF.

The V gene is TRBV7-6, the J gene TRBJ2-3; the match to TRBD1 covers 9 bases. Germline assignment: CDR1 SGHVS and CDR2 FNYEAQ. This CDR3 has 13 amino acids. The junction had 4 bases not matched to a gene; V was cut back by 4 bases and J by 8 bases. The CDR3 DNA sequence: TGTGCCAGCAGCTCAATGACAGGGGGTACGCAGTATTTT. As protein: CASSSMTGGTQYF.

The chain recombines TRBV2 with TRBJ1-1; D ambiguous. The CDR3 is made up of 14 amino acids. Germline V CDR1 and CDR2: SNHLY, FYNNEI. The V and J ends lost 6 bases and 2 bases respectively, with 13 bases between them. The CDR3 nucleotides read TGTGCCAGCAGGCCACTTACAAGTAACACTGAAGCTTTCTTT. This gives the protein CASRPLTSNTEAFF.

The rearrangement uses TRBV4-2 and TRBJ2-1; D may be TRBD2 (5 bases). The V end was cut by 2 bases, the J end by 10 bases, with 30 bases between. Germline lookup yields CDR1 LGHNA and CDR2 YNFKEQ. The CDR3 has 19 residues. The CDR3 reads CASSQKSAPGSFFAQEQFF. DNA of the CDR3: TGTGCCAGCAGCCAAAAGTCGGCCCCTGGGAGCTTCTTTGCACAGGAGCAGTTCTTC.

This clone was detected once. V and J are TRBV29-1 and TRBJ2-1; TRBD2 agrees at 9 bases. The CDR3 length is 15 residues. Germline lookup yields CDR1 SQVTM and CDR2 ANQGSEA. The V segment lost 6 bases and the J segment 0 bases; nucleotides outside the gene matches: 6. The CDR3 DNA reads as TGCAGCGTCCTGGGACTAGCCGACTCCTACAATGAGCAGTTCTTC. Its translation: CSVLGLADSYNEQFF.

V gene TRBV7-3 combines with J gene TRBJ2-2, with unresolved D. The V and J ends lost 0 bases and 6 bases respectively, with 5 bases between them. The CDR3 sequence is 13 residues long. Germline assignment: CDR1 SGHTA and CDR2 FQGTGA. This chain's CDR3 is CASSLTIPGELFF. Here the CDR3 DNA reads TGTGCCAGCAGCTTAACAATCCCCGGGGAGCTGTTTTTT.

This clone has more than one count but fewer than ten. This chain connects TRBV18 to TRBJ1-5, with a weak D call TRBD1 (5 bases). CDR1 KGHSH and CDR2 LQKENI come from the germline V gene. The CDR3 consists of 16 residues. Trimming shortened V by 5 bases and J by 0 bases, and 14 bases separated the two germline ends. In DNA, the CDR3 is TGTGCCAGCTCATCGACCGGGGCCGGTAGCAATCAGCCCCAGCATTTT. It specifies CASSSTGAGSNQPQHF.

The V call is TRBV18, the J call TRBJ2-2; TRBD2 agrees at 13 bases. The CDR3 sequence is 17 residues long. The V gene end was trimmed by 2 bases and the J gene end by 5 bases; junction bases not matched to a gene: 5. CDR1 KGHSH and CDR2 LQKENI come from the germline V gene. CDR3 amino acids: CASSPRGLAGDTGELFF. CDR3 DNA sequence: TGTGCCAGCTCACCAAGAGGACTAGCGGGAGATACCGGGGAGCTGTTTTTT. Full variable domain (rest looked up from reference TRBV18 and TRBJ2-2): NAGVMQNPRHLVRRRGQEARLRCSPMKGHSHVYWYRQLPEEGLKFMVYLQKENIIDESGMPKERFSAEFPKEGPSILRIQQVVRGDSAAYFCASSPRGLAGDTGELFFGEGSRLTVL.

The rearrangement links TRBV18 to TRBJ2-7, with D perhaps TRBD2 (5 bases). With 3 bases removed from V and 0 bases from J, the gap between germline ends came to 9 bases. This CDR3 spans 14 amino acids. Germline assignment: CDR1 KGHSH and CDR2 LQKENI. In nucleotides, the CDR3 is TGTGCCAGCTCACCGGGAGAGAGCTCCTACGAGCAGTACTTC. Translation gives CASSPGESSYEQYF.

The CDR3 coding sequence is TGTGCCAGCAGTTTACCCAGGGGGCCCTACAATGAGCAGTTCTTC. Encoded protein: CASSLPRGPYNEQFF. The chain employs TRBV28 and TRBJ2-1; 8 bases match TRBD1. The CDR3 length is 15 residues. From germline, CDR1 is MDHEN and CDR2 SYDVKM. Trimming at V came to 2 bases and at J to 2 bases, leaving 2 bases not matched to a gene.

CDR3 region: CASSLEFGGGLYGYTF. The CDR3 coding sequence is TGCGCCAGCAGCTTGGAATTCGGGGGTGGACTCTATGGCTACACCTTC. V gene TRBV5-1 combines with J gene TRBJ1-2; D is perhaps TRBD1 (5 bases). V lost 0 bases, J lost 4 bases, and 16 bases lay in between. The CDR3 totals 16 residues. Germline CDR1 SGHRS, CDR2 YFSETQ.

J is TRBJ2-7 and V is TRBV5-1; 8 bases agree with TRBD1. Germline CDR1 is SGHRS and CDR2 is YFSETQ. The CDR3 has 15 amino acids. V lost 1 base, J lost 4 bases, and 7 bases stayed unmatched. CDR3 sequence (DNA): TGCGCCAGCAGCTTGTCAGCAGGGGGCGCTTACGAGCAGTACTTC. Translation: CASSLSAGGAYEQYF.

The CDR3 region has the DNA TGTGCCAGCAAGCGCCTCATGGGGATCAATGAGCAGTTCTTC. It codes for CASKRLMGINEQFF. The rearrangement joins TRBV9 to TRBJ2-1; D is undetermined. Germline lookup yields CDR1 SGDLS and CDR2 YYNGEE. The CDR3 loop spans 14 amino acids. V was trimmed by 6 bases and J by 6 bases, leaving 16 bases between them.

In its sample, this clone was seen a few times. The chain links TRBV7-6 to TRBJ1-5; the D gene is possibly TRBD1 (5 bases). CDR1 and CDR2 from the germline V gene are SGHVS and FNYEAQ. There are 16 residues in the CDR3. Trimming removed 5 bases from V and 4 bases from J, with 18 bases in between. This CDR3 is CASSPSQGWGNQPQHF. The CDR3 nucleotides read TGTGCCAGCAGCCCATCCCAGGGTTGGGGAAATCAGCCCCAGCATTTT.

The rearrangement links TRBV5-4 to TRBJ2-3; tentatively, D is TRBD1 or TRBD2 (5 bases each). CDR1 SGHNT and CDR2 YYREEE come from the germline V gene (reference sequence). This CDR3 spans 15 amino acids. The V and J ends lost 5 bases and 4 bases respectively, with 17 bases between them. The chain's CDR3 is CASSLQLRGADTQYF. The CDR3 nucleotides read TGTGCCAGCAGTCTGCAGCTCCGAGGGGCAGATACGCAGTATTTT.

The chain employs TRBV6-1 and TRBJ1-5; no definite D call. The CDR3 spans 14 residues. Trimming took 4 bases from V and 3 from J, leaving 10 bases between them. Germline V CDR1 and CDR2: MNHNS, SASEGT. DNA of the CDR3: TGTGCCAGCAGTGGACAAGTCTTCAATCAGCCCCAGCATTTT. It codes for CASSGQVFNQPQHF.

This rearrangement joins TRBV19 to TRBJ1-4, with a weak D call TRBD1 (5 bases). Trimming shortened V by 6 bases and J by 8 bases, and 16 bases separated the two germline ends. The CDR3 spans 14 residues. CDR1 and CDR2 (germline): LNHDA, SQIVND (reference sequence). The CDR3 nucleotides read TGTGCCAGTAGATGGGGAGGGACGAACGAAAAACTGTTTTTT. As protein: CASRWGGTNEKLFF.